The following is a T cell receptor (beta chain) sequence with its context. Antigen specificity is unknown. This specimen belongs to a study of T cells expressing NK-cell markers. Turning to the study itself: Within the sequenced cohort of eight donors, seven exhibited HCMV seropositivity and one was seronegative.

Libraries used 5'RACE template switching adding universal primer site and UMIs. Reprocessing the 5' RACE reads, TCRdb reports a single entry for every CDR3 protein and omits DNA. The sample includes some 140,000 distinct CDR3 sequences. Study results and caveats: The CD3+CD56-NKG2C+ fraction was also led by these clonotypes in four donors. About 1.0-7.5% of CD8+ T cells in several donors belonged to dominant NKG2C+ clonotypes.

Sequencing was performed on blood T cells: a sorted CD56 or NKG2C T cell subset, CD4+ or CD8+ T cells, or bulk PBMC T cells (not recorded which). This clonotype was obtained from a woman in her forties or fifties in good health.

The CDR3 spells CASRTMNTGELFF. The chain links TRBV12-3 or TRBV12-4 to TRBJ2-2; lacking DNA, the TRBD2 call made by TCRdb goes unchecked. CDR3 size: 13 residues.